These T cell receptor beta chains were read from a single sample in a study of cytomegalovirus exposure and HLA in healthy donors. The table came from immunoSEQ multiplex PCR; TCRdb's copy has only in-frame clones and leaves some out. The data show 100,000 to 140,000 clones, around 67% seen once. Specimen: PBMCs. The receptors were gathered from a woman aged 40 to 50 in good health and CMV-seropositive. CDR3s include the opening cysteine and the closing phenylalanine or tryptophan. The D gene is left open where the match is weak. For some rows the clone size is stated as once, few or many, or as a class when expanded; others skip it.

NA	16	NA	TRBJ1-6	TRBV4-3	CASSQEGGGYNSPLHF	TGCGCCAGCAGCCAAGAGGGAGGGGGGTATAATTCACCCCTCCACTTT
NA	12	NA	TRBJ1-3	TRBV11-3	CASSLAGDTIYF	TGTGCCAGCAGCTTGGCGGGGGACACCATATATTTT
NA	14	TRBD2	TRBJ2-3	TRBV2	CASRGGLAGDTQYF	TGTGCCAGCAGGGGGGGACTAGCGGGGGATACGCAGTATTTT
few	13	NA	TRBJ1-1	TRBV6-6	CASSYLVGTEAFF	TGTGCCAGCAGTTATCTGGTCGGGACTGAAGCTTTCTTT
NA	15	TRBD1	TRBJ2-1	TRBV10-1	CASSDTGAQRNEQFF	TGCGCCAGCAGTGATACAGGGGCGCAAAGGAATGAGCAGTTCTTC
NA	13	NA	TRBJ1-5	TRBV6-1	CASSLDGNQPQHF	TGTGCCAGCAGCCTAGACGGCAATCAGCCCCAGCATTTT
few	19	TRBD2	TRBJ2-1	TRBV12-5	CASGLARPILSGGGNEQFF	TGTGCTAGTGGTTTGGCGCGACCGATACTAAGCGGGGGAGGTAATGAGCAGTTCTTC
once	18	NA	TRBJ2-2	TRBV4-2	CASSPIATGSGRTGELFF	TGTGCCAGCAGCCCGATAGCAACAGGGTCGGGCAGGACCGGGGAGCTGTTTTTT
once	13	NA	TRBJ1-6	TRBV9	CASSPTYNSPLHF	TGTGCCAGCAGCCCAACCTATAATTCACCCCTCCACTTT
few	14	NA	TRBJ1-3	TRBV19	CASSTQVFGNTIYF	TGTGCCAGTAGTACCCAGGTTTTTGGAAACACCATATATTTT
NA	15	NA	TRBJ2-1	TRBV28	CASSRGREGYNEQFF	TGTGCCAGCAGCCGAGGGAGAGAAGGGTACAATGAGCAGTTCTTC
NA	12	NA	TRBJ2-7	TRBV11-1	CASSVWGGEQYF	TGTGCCAGCAGCGTGTGGGGCGGCGAGCAGTACTTC
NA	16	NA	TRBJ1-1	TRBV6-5	CASSYSSGGMNTEAFF	TGTGCCAGCAGTTACTCGTCCGGCGGGATGAACACTGAAGCTTTCTTT
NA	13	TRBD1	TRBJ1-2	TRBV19	CASSRQGNYGYTF	TGTGCCAGTAGTAGACAGGGCAACTATGGCTACACCTTC
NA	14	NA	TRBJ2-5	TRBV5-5	CASSREQYQETQYF	TGTGCCAGCAGCCGGGAGCAGTACCAAGAGACCCAGTACTTC
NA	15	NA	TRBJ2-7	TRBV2	CASSRTGTHSYEQYF	TGTGCCAGCAGTCGAACCGGGACACACTCCTACGAGCAGTACTTC
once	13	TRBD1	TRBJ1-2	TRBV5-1	CASSPGQNYGYTF	TGCGCCAGCAGCCCGGGACAGAACTATGGCTACACCTTC
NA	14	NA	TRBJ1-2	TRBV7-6	CASSRISGGGGYTF	TGTGCCAGCAGCCGGATTTCTGGAGGCGGTGGCTACACCTTC
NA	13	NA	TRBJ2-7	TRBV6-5	CASSWSGSYEQYF	TGTGCCAGCAGTTGGAGCGGCTCCTACGAGCAGTACTTC
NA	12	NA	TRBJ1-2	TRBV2	CASRPDSYGYTF	TGTGCCAGCAGGCCGGACAGCTATGGCTACACCTTC
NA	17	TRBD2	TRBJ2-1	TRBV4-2	CASSQEITSGGAWEQFF	TGTGCCAGCAGCCAAGAGATTACTAGCGGGGGGGCTTGGGAGCAGTTCTTC
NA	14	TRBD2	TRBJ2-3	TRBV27	CASSFNGGADTQYF	TGTGCCAGCAGTTTCAACGGGGGGGCAGATACGCAGTATTTT